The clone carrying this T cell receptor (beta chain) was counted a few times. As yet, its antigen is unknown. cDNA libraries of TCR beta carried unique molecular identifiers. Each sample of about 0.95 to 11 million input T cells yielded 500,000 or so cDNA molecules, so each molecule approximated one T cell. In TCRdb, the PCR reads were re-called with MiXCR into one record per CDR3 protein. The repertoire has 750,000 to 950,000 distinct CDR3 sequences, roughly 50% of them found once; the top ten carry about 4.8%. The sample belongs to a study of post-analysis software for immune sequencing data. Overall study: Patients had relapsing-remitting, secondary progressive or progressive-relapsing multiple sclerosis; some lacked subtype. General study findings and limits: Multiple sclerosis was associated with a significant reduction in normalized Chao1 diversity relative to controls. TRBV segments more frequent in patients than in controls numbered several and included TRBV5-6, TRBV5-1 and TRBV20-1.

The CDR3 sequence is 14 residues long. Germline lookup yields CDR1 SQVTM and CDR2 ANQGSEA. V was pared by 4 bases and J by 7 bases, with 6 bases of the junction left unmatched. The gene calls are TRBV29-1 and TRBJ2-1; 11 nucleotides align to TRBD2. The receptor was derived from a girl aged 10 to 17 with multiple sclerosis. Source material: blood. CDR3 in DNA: TGCAGCGTTGCCCTACTAGCGGGGGCTAATGAGCAGTTCTTC. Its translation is CSVALLAGANEQFF.